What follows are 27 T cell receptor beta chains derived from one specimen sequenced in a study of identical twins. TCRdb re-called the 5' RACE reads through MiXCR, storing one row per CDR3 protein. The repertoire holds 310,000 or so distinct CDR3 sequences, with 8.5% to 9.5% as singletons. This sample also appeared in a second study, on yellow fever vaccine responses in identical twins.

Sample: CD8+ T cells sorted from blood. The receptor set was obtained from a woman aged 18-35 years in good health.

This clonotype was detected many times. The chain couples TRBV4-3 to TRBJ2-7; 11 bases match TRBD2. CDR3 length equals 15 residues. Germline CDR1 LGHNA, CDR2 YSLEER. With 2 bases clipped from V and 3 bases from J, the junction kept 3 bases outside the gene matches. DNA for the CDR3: TGCGCCAGCAGCCAAAGACTAGCGGGGATCTACGAGCAGTACTTC. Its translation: CASSQRLAGIYEQYF.

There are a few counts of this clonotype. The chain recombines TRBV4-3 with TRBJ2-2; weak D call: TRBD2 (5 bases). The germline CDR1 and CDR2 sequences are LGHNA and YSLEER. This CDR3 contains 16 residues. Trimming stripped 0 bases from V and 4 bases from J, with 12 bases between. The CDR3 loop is CASSQDTTGITGELFF. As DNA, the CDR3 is TGCGCCAGCAGCCAAGATACTACGGGAATCACCGGGGAGCTGTTTTTT.

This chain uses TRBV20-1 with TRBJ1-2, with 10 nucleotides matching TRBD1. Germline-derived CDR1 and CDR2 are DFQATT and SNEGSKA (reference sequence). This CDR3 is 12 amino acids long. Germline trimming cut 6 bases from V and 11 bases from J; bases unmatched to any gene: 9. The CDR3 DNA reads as TGCAGTGCGCGGGACAGGGGCTTATCTTACACCTTC. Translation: CSARDRGLSYTF.

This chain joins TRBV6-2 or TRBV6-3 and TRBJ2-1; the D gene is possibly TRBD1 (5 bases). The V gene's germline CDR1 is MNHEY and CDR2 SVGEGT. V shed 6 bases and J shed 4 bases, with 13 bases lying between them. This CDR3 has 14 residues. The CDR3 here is CASRPDGAYNEQFF. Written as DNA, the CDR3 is TGTGCCAGCAGGCCGGATGGGGCTTACAATGAGCAGTTCTTC.

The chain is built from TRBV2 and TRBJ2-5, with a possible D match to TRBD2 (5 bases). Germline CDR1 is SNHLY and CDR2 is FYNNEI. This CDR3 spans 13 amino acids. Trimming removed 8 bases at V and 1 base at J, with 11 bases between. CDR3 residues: CASLWETQETQYF. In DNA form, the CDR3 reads TGTGCCAGCCTATGGGAGACCCAAGAGACCCAGTACTTC.

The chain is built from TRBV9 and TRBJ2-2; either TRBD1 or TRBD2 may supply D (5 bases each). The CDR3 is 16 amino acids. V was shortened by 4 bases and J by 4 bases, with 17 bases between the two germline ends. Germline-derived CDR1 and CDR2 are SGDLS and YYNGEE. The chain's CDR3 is CASSPRTFEGTGELFF. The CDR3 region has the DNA TGTGCCAGCAGCCCCCGGACATTTGAGGGCACCGGGGAGCTGTTTTTT.

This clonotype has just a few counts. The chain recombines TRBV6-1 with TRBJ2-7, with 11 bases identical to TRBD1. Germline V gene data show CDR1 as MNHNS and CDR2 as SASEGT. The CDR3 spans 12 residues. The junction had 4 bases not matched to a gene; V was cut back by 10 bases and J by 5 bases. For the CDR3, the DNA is TGTGCCATAGAGGGACAGGGGGACGAGCAGTACTTC. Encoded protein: CAIEGQGDEQYF.

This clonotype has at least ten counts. The chain's CDR3 is CASSLPDSQETQYF. CDR3 bases: TGTGCCAGCAGCTTACCGGACAGCCAAGAGACCCAGTACTTC. The genes are TRBV7-9 and TRBJ2-5; D is possibly TRBD1 (6 bases). The ends were cut back, 2 bases at V and 1 base at J, with 8 bases in the middle. Germline CDR1 reads SEHNR; CDR2 reads FQNEAQ (reference sequence). The CDR3 is 14 amino acids.

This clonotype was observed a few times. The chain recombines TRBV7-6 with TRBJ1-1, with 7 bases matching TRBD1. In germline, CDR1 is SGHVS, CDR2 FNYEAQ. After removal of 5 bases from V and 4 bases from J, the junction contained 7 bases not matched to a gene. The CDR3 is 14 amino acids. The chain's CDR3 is CASSPQGSGTEAFF. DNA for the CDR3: TGTGCCAGCAGCCCACAGGGGTCAGGCACTGAAGCTTTCTTT.

The CDR3 is CASSPPSDTGELFF. The CDR3 DNA follows: TGTGCCAGCAGCCCCCCCAGCGACACCGGGGAGCTGTTTTTT. The chain couples TRBV7-9 to TRBJ2-2; D is unresolved. CDR3 length equals 14 residues. V lost 5 bases and J lost 3, with 10 bases in between. The V gene's germline CDR1 is SEHNR and CDR2 FQNEAQ (reference sequence).

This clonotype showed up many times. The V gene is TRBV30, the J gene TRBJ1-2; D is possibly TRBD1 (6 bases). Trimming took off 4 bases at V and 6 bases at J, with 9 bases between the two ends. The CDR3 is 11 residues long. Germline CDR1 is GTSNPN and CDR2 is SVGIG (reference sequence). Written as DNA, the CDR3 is TGTGCCTGGACCTCAGGGGATGGCTACACCTTC. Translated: CAWTSGDGYTF.

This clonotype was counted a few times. This chain's CDR3 is CASRDRGQRAFF. As DNA, the CDR3 is TGTGCCAGCAGAGACAGGGGACAGCGCGCTTTCTTT. This rearrangement joins TRBV27 to TRBJ1-1, with 8 bases matching TRBD1. Germline loops: CDR1 MNHEY, CDR2 SMNVEV (reference sequence). The CDR3 loop spans 12 amino acids. V lost 6 bases and J lost 11; bases outside the gene matches: 8.

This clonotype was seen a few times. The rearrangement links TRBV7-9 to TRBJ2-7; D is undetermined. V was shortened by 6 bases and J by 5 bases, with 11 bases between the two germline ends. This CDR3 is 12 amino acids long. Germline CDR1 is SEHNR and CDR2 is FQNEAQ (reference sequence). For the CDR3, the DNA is TGTGCCAGCAGGGATGGAGTAGACGAGCAGTACTTC. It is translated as CASRDGVDEQYF.

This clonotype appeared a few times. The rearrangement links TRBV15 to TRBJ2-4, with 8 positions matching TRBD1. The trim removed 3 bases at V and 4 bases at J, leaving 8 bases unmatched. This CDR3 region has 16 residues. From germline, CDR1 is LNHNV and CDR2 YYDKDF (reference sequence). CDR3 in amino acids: CATSRPPGQGKNIQYF. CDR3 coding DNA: TGTGCCACCAGCAGGCCCCCCGGACAGGGAAAAAACATTCAGTACTTC.

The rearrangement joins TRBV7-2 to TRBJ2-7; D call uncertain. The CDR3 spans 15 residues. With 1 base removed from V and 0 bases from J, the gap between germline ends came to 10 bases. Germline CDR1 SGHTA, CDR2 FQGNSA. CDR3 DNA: TGTGCCAGCAGCTTAGGAGTTGGTCTCTCCTACGAGCAGTACTTC. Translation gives CASSLGVGLSYEQYF. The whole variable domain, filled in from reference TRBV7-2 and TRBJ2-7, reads GAGVSQSPSNKVTEKGKDVELRCDPISGHTALYWYRQSLGQGLEFLIYFQGNSAPDKSGLPSDRFSAERTGGSVSTLTIQRTQQEDSAVYLCASSLGVGLSYEQYFGPGTRLTVT.

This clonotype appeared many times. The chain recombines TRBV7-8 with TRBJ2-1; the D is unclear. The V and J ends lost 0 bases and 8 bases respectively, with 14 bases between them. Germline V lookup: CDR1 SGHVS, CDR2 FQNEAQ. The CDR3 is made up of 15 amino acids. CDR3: CASSLAPALNDEQFF. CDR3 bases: TGTGCCAGCAGCTTAGCCCCGGCGCTTAACGATGAGCAGTTCTTC. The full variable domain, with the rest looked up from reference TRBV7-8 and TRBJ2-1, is GAGVSQSPRYKVAKRGQDVALRCDPISGHVSLFWYQQALGQGPEFLTYFQNEAQLDKSGLPSDRFFAERPEGSVSTLKIQRTQQEDSAVYLCASSLAPALNDEQFFGPGTRLTVL.

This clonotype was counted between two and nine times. The CDR3 loop reads CASSYDRDEQYF. For the CDR3, the DNA is TGTGCCAGCAGTTACGACAGGGACGAGCAGTACTTC. This chain links TRBV6-2 or TRBV6-3 with TRBJ2-7, with 7 bases that match TRBD1. Germline V gene data show CDR1 as MNHEY and CDR2 as SVGEGT. The junction had 0 bases not matched to a gene; V was cut back by 2 bases and J by 5 bases. The CDR3 spans 12 residues.

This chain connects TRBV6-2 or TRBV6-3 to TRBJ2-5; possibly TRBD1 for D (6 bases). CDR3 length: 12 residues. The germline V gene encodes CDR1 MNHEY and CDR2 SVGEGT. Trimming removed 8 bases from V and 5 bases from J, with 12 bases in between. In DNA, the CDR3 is TGTGCCAGCCACCCCCAGGGGGAGACCCAGTACTTC. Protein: CASHPQGETQYF.

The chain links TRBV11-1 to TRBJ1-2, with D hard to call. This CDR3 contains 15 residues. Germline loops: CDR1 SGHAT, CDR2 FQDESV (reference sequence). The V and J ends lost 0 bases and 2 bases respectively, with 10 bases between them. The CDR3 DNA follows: TGTGCCAGCAGCTTAGCGCCGGATCCGAACTATGGCTACACCTTC. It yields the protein CASSLAPDPNYGYTF.

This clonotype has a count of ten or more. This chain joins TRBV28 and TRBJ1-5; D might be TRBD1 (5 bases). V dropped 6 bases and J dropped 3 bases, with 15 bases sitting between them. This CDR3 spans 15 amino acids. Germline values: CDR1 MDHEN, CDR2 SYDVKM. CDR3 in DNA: TGTGCCAGCAGGTTAAAGCGACAGATCAATCAGCCCCAGCATTTT. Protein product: CASRLKRQINQPQHF.

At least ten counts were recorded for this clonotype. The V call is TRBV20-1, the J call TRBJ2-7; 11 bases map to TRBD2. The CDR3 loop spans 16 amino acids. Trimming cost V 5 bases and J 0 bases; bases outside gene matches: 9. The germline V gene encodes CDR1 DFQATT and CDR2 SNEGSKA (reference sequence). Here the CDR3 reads CSALSASGGFSYEQYF. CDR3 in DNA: TGCAGTGCTTTATCAGCTAGCGGGGGGTTCTCCTACGAGCAGTACTTC.

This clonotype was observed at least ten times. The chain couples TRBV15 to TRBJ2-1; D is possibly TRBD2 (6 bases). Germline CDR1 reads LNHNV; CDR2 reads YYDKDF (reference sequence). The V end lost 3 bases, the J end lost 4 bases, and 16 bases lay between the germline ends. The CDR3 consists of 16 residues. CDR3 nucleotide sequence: TGTGCCACCAGCAGGTCCTTAGGCGGGATGTACAATGAGCAGTTCTTC. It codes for CATSRSLGGMYNEQFF.

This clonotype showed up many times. This CDR3 reads CASSEIDPTNTGELFF. The CDR3 DNA is TGCGCCAGCAGTGAGATAGATCCGACGAACACCGGGGAGCTGTTTTTT. The chain employs TRBV10-1 and TRBJ2-2; D is undetermined. CDR3 length: 16 amino acids. Trimming took 2 bases from V and 0 from J, leaving 10 bases between them. Germline CDR1 is WNHNN and CDR2 is SYGVQD (reference sequence).

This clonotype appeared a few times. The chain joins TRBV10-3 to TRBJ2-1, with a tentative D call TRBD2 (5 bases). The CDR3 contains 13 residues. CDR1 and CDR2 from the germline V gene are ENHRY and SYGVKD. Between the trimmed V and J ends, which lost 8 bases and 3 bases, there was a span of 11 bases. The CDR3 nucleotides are TGTGCCATCGGAGGTAGTTTCTACAATGAGCAGTTCTTC. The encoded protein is CAIGGSFYNEQFF.

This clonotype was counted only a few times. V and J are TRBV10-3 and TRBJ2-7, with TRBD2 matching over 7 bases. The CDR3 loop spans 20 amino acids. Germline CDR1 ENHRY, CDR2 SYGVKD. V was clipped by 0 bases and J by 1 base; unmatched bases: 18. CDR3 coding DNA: TGTGCCATCAGTGAGTCGACCAGGCAGGGAAACCAAGCGGGGTCCTACGAGCAGTACTTC. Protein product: CAISESTRQGNQAGSYEQYF.

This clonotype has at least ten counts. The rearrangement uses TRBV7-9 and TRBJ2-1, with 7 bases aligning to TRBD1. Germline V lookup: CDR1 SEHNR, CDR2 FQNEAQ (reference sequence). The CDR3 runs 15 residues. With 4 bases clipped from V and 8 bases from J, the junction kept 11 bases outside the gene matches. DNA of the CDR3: TGTGCCAGCAGCTACAGGGGACGCCACTGGGATGAGCAGTTCTTC. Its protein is CASSYRGRHWDEQFF.

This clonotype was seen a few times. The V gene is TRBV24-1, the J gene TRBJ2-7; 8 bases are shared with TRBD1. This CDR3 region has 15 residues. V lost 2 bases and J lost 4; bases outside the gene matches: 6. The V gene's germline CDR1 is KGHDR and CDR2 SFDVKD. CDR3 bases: TGTGCCACCAGTGATTACAGGGGGTTCGATTACGAGCAGTACTTC. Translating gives CATSDYRGFDYEQYF.